This T cell receptor beta chain was profiled in a study of blood T cells in healthy people across ages. Study-wide results and limits: Both naive CD4+ cell counts and diversity were greater in long-lived donors than in aged donors. Per million T cells, the diversity of TCR beta decreased roughly linearly as age advanced.

The authors ran a second PCR of about 7 to 11 cycles using a sample-barcoded 5' primer and a J-beta primer mix. Using its own MiXCR run on the 5' RACE reads, TCRdb lists one record per CDR3 protein. Of over 500,000 distinct CDR3 sequences detected, around 27% appear once; the ten largest clones hold approximately 3.3%. Trimming took 6 bases from V and 8 from J; bases not matched to a gene: 9. The CDR3 covers 15 residues. CDR1 is LGHNT, CDR2 FRNRAP, per germline. This clonotype turned up a few times. The antigen is unknown. In addition, the sample was reused for a study of T cells of mothers and their children. This second study says: The authors detected no persistent microchimeric T cell clones.

This receptor was obtained from a boy aged 2 to 9 in good health. The chain carries TRBV12-5 and TRBJ1-5, with 11 bases lining up with TRBD1. Sequenced material: blood. The CDR3 region is CASGPGQGVLKPQHF. The CDR3 nucleotides are TGTGCTAGTGGCCCGGGACAGGGGGTTTTGAAGCCCCAGCATTTT.